These T cell receptor beta chains were read from a single sample in a study of T cell changes during pregnancy in multiple sclerosis. This table comes from immunoSEQ multiplex PCR, and its TCRdb copy is limited to in-frame clones, with some not included. The sample includes tens of thousands of clones, just over 90% of them seen just once. The specimen comprised CD4+ T cells from peripheral blood mononuclear cells, sampled before pregnancy. Every receptor here comes from a female donor with multiple sclerosis, enrolled in a pregnancy study. CDR3s include the opening cysteine and the closing phenylalanine or tryptophan. D genes are given only for firm matches. The listing skips clone size in some rows; elsewhere it reads once, few, many or a size class.

d_gene: TRBD1; abundance: NA; len: 14; v_gene: TRBV10-3; j_gene: TRBJ2-7; CDR3nt: TGTGCCATTAGAAGGACAGGGGAAACCTACGAGCAGTACTTC; CDR3aa: CAIRRTGETYEQYF
d_gene: TRBD1; abundance: NA; len: 16; v_gene: TRBV18; j_gene: TRBJ1-3; CDR3nt: TGTGCCAGCTCCCCCGGACAGGGGATCTCTGGAAACACCATATATTTT; CDR3aa: CASSPGQGISGNTIYF
d_gene: NA; abundance: NA; len: 12; v_gene: TRBV5-1; j_gene: TRBJ1-1; CDR3nt: TGCGCCAGTCCGACACCGAACACTGAAGCTTTCTTT; CDR3aa: CASPTPNTEAFF
d_gene: NA; abundance: NA; len: 13; v_gene: TRBV19; j_gene: TRBJ2-1; CDR3nt: TGTGCCAGTAGTATTCGAGGTTCCCATGAGCAGTTCTTC; CDR3aa: CASSIRGSHEQFF
d_gene: TRBD1; abundance: NA; len: 17; v_gene: TRBV4-3; j_gene: TRBJ1-6; CDR3nt: TGCGCCAGCAGCCAAGATCTTAGGAACAGGGGTCGTTCACCCCTCCACTTT; CDR3aa: CASSQDLRNRGRSPLHF
d_gene: NA; abundance: once; len: 13; v_gene: TRBV2; j_gene: TRBJ2-5; CDR3nt: TGTGCCAGCCAGCGGGACAAAAGGGAGACCCAGTACTTC; CDR3aa: CASQRDKRETQYF
d_gene: NA; abundance: NA; len: 14; v_gene: TRBV11-1; j_gene: TRBJ1-1; CDR3nt: TGTGCCAGCAGCTCCCACCTCGGGAAGGCTGAAGCTTTCTTT; CDR3aa: CASSSHLGKAEAFF
d_gene: TRBD1; abundance: NA; len: 13; v_gene: TRBV25-1; j_gene: TRBJ2-3; CDR3nt: TGTGCCAGCAGACAGGGGTCCCCAGATACGCAGTATTTT; CDR3aa: CASRQGSPDTQYF
d_gene: NA; abundance: NA; len: 18; v_gene: TRBV5-6; j_gene: TRBJ2-2; CDR3nt: TGTGCCAGCAGCTTTCGACACGACCTTAACCCAAACACCGGGGAGCTGTTTTTT; CDR3aa: CASSFRHDLNPNTGELFF
d_gene: NA; abundance: NA; len: 14; v_gene: TRBV19; j_gene: TRBJ1-1; CDR3nt: TGTGCCAGTAGTAATACAGCCATGAACACTGAAGCTTTCTTT; CDR3aa: CASSNTAMNTEAFF
d_gene: NA; abundance: NA; len: 14; v_gene: TRBV7-9; j_gene: TRBJ2-1; CDR3nt: TGTGCCAGCAGCTTACCGAGGGCTCCCGATGAGCAGTTCTTC; CDR3aa: CASSLPRAPDEQFF
d_gene: TRBD2; abundance: NA; len: 16; v_gene: TRBV7-9; j_gene: TRBJ2-1; CDR3nt: TGTGCCAGCAGTACACAAAGCGGGGGGGCCCAGAATGAGCAGTTCTTC; CDR3aa: CASSTQSGGAQNEQFF
d_gene: TRBD1; abundance: NA; len: 14; v_gene: TRBV18; j_gene: TRBJ1-5; CDR3nt: TGTGCCAGCTCACCGGGACAGGGAACTCAGCCCCAGCATTTT; CDR3aa: CASSPGQGTQPQHF
d_gene: NA; abundance: NA; len: 15; v_gene: TRBV7-9; j_gene: TRBJ1-6; CDR3nt: TGTGCCAGCAGCTTATCTTCAGGGAGGGGATCACCCCTCCACTTT; CDR3aa: CASSLSSGRGSPLHF
d_gene: NA; abundance: NA; len: 13; v_gene: TRBV14; j_gene: TRBJ2-2; CDR3nt: TGTGCCAGCAGAGCAACAGGGATCCGGGAGCTGTTTTTT; CDR3aa: CASRATGIRELFF
d_gene: NA; abundance: NA; len: 13; v_gene: TRBV7-9; j_gene: TRBJ2-2; CDR3nt: TGTGCCAGCAGATTCAGGGGAACCGGGGAGCTGTTTTTT; CDR3aa: CASRFRGTGELFF
d_gene: NA; abundance: NA; len: 15; v_gene: TRBV19; j_gene: TRBJ2-5; CDR3nt: TGTGCCAGTAGTATAGCCTGGGGGGTTCAAGAGACCCAGTACTTC; CDR3aa: CASSIAWGVQETQYF
d_gene: NA; abundance: NA; len: 17; v_gene: TRBV27; j_gene: TRBJ1-1; CDR3nt: TGTGCCAGCAGTTCATGGGGGGGCTTATTGGGGGGCGCTGAAGCTTTCTTT; CDR3aa: CASSSWGGLLGGAEAFF
d_gene: NA; abundance: NA; len: 15; v_gene: TRBV30; j_gene: TRBJ1-2; CDR3nt: TGTGCCTGGAGTGAGGGGGGAGGGACAAGCTATGGCTACACCTTC; CDR3aa: CAWSEGGGTSYGYTF
d_gene: NA; abundance: NA; len: 15; v_gene: TRBV19; j_gene: TRBJ2-3; CDR3nt: TGTGCCAGTAGCGAACAGGGTCTGAGGACAGATACGCAGTATTTT; CDR3aa: CASSEQGLRTDTQYF
d_gene: NA; abundance: NA; len: 15; v_gene: TRBV14; j_gene: TRBJ2-7; CDR3nt: TGTGCCAGCAGCCCCCACATCCGCAGCTCCTACGAGCAGTACTTC; CDR3aa: CASSPHIRSSYEQYF
d_gene: NA; abundance: NA; len: 13; v_gene: TRBV15; j_gene: TRBJ1-6; CDR3nt: TGTGCCACCAGCGACGGGAATAATTCACCCCTCCACTTT; CDR3aa: CATSDGNNSPLHF
d_gene: TRBD2; abundance: once; len: 14; v_gene: TRBV6-1; j_gene: TRBJ2-1; CDR3nt: TGTGCCAGCAGTGATAGCGGGGGTTACAATGAGCAGTTCTTC; CDR3aa: CASSDSGGYNEQFF